This T cell receptor beta chain was sequenced during a study of blood T cell repertoires in COVID-19. For the study at large: PBMCs, B-cell-depleted T cells, or T cells provided the cDNA or gDNA that made up the material.

The trim removed 2 bases at V and 3 bases at J, leaving 6 bases unmatched. Germline CDR1 reads SNHLY; CDR2 reads FYNNEI. The CDR3 totals 15 residues. Libraries were prepared by immunoSEQ multiplex PCR; TCRdb keeps only in-frame clonotypes and omits some of them. Among some 96,000 clones, 85% to 90% were seen once, and the ten largest hold 9.5% to 15%. Sequencing was performed on peripheral blood. This TCR was sampled from a human donor in a cohort sampled during active COVID-19. The chain links TRBV2 to TRBJ2-7, with TRBD2 matching over 8 bases. CDR3 sequence reads: CASSESSGSFYEQYF. CDR3 nucleotide sequence: TGTGCCAGCAGTGAATCCAGCGGGAGTTTCTACGAGCAGTACTTC. The complete variable domain, with remaining parts taken from reference TRBV2 and TRBJ2-7, reads EPEVTQTPSHQVTQMGQEVILRCVPISNHLYFYWYRQILGQKVEFLVSFYNNEISEKSEIFDDQFSVERPDGSNFTLKIRSTKLEDSAMYFCASSESSGSFYEQYFGPGTRLTVT.